This TCR beta chain was recorded in a study of blood T cell repertoires in COVID-19. Using immunoSEQ multiplex PCR, the repertoire was profiled, and TCRdb retains in-frame clones only, with some absent. Of under 350,000 clones listed, 65% to 90% are singletons. Germline CDR1 and CDR2: SNHLY and FYNNEI. V shed 5 bases, J shed 7 bases, and the junction held 6 bases outside the gene matches. The CDR3 covers 15 residues. Sequencing was done on a sample of PBMCs or T cells enriched from blood (not recorded which). The J gene is TRBJ2-1, the V gene TRBV2; 12 nucleotides agree with TRBD2. This sequence originates from a woman aged 40-49 years with acute COVID-19. CDR3 DNA: TGTGCCAGCAGTCCCGGGACTAGCGGGTTGAATGAGCAGTTCTTC. Amino acid sequence: CASSPGTSGLNEQFF.